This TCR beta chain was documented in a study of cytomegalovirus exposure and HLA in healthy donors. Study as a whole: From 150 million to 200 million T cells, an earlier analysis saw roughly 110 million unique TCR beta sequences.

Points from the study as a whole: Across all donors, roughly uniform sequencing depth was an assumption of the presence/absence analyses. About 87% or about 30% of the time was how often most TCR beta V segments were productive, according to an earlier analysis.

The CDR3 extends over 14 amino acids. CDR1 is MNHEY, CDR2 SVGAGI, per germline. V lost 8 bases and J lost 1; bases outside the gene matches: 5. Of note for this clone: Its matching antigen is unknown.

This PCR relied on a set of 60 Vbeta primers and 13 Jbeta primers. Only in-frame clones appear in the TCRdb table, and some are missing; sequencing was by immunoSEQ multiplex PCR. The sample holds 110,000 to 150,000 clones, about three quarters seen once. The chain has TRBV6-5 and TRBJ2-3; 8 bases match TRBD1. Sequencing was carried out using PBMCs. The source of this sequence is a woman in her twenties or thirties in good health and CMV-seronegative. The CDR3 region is CASVDRGGTDTQYF. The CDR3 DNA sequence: TGTGCCAGCGTCGACAGGGGAGGCACAGATACGCAGTATTTT.